A single sample gave rise to the 15 T cell receptor beta chains below, sequenced in a study of shared clonotypes between healthy human individuals (dated by TCRdb to the early 2020s). Library preparation employed the immunoSEQ multiplex PCR assay. This is the immuneACCESS table as TCRdb keeps it, with only in-frame sequences that have V and J called. A part of the clones is gone; compared with another copy, unresolved V genes explain less than half, and the rest is unexplained. This sample has millions of clones in its table, and about 95% of those were observed once. The ten largest account for 0.85% to 1.2% of the sample. CD8 naive samples consisted of CD45RO-negative cells that were positively selected for CCR7, yielding a CD45RA+CCR7+ population without TemRA cells. Sample: naive CD8+ T cells sorted from blood. According to the study, the label for this sample's cell subset or site signals: CD45RA+CCR7+. Receptors originate from a man younger than 35 in good health.

The chain uses TRBV11-2 and TRBJ2-3; D uncertain. This CDR3 region has 16 residues. Germline assignment: CDR1 SGHAT and CDR2 FQNNGV. The V end was cut by 3 bases, the J end by 5 bases, with 18 bases between. CDR3 DNA sequence: TGTGCCAGCAGCTTCCCTTGGGGTGAAGTAGGAGATACGCAGTATTTT. This gives the protein CASSFPWGEVGDTQYF.

The chain uses TRBV4-2 and TRBJ2-1, with D unresolved. Trimming left V 0 bases short and J 9 bases short, with 15 bases between. Germline V gives CDR1 LGHNA, CDR2 YNFKEQ. This CDR3 has 15 residues. CDR3 DNA: TGTGCCAGCAGCCAAGAGGGGTGGAGCGACGGTGAGCAGTTCTTC. Translated, it gives CASSQEGWSDGEQFF.

The V gene is TRBV27, the J gene TRBJ2-1, with D tentatively TRBD1 or TRBD2 (7 bases each). Trimming took 6 bases from V and 0 from J, leaving 27 bases between them. Germline-derived CDR1 and CDR2 are MNHEY and SMNVEV (reference sequence). The CDR3 length is 20 residues. CDR3 nucleotide sequence: TGTGCCAGCAGACCATGGGGGGGACAGCAAATTCTGAGCTCCTACAATGAGCAGTTCTTC. This codes for CASRPWGGQQILSSYNEQFF.

The CDR3 sequence: CASSLTGTNAEAFF. The CDR3 nucleotides are TGCGCCAGCAGCTTGACGGGAACTAACGCTGAAGCTTTCTTT. J is TRBJ1-1 and V is TRBV5-1, with D unclear. Per germline, CDR1 SGHRS and CDR2 YFSETQ. There are 14 residues in the CDR3. Trimming cost V 1 base and J 6 bases, with 13 bases left between them.

This clone was observed once. The chain links TRBV27 to TRBJ1-4, with D uncertain. The CDR3 sequence is 14 residues long. V shed 5 bases and J shed 4 bases, with 11 bases lying between them. Germline V lookup: CDR1 MNHEY, CDR2 SMNVEV (reference sequence). The CDR3 DNA sequence: TGTGCCAGCAGTCCCCGATGGATTAATGAAAAACTGTTTTTT. Encoded protein: CASSPRWINEKLFF.

The chain is built from TRBV4-3 and TRBJ2-3; D uncertain. The V end was cut by 1 base, the J end by 4 bases, with 9 bases between. Germline V CDR1 and CDR2: LGHNA, YSLEER. The CDR3 contains 14 residues. Written as DNA, the CDR3 is TGCGCCAGCAGCCAAGTGATAGCCCCAGATACGCAGTATTTT. Its translation: CASSQVIAPDTQYF.

Worth noting for this clone: This specimen includes other DNA sequences encoding the same CDR3. The V call is TRBV6-5, the J call TRBJ2-7, with D perhaps TRBD2 (5 bases). The CDR3 length is 12 residues. Germline assignment: CDR1 MNHEY and CDR2 SVGAGI. V was shortened by 2 bases and J by 7 bases, with 9 bases between the two germline ends. CDR3 amino acids: CASSYAEGEQYF. CDR3 sequence (DNA): TGTGCCAGCAGTTACGCCGAGGGAGAGCAGTACTTC.

V and J are TRBV7-9 and TRBJ1-3, with D unclear. The CDR3 is 15 amino acids. In germline, CDR1 is SEHNR, CDR2 FQNEAQ (reference sequence). The V and J ends lost 6 bases and 3 bases respectively, with 15 bases between them. The chain's CDR3 is CASSIGLGYGNTIYF. The CDR3 DNA sequence: TGTGCCAGCAGTATAGGACTGGGATATGGAAACACCATATATTTT. Variable domain in full (rest from reference TRBV7-9 and TRBJ1-3): DTGVSQNPRHKITKRGQNVTFRCDPISEHNRLYWYRQTLGQGPEFLTYFQNEAQLEKSRLLSDRFSAERPKGSFSTLEIQRTEQGDSAMYLCASSIGLGYGNTIYFGEGSWLTVV.

This clone has only one observation. The chain combines TRBV30 with TRBJ1-1; weak D call: TRBD1 (5 bases). This CDR3 spans 11 amino acids. Germline lookup yields CDR1 GTSNPN and CDR2 SVGIG (reference sequence). The CDR3 nucleotides read TGTGCTGGGTTCGGGGGTAACGAAGCTTTCTTT. Translation gives CAGFGGNEAFF.

The V call is TRBV11-2, the J call TRBJ2-3; D call uncertain. The germline gives CDR1 SGHAT, CDR2 FQNNGV. The CDR3 runs to 11 residues. Trimming removed 5 bases at V and 6 bases at J, with 6 bases between. The CDR3 loop is CASSQGDTQYF. CDR3 bases: TGTGCCAGCAGCCAAGGGGATACGCAGTATTTT.

This sequence joins TRBV6-6 and TRBJ1-5; D is undetermined. The V end was cut by 6 bases, the J end by 1 base, with 16 bases between. Germline V gene sequence: CDR1 MNHNY, CDR2 SVGAGI (reference sequence). The CDR3 is 16 amino acids. Here the CDR3 reads CASRLLSEDSNQPQHF. CDR3 nucleotides: TGTGCCAGCAGACTTCTGTCGGAAGACAGCAATCAGCCCCAGCATTTT.

The V gene is TRBV5-1, the J gene TRBJ2-7; D is ambiguous. V lost 0 bases and J 0 bases, leaving 10 bases between the germline ends. CDR1 and CDR2 (germline): SGHRS, YFSETQ. The CDR3 length is 15 residues. Here the CDR3 DNA reads TGCGCCAGCAGCTTGGATTCTCCAAGCTCCTACGAGCAGTACTTC. This translates into CASSLDSPSSYEQYF.

This rearrangement joins TRBV10-1 to TRBJ2-5; 8 bases map to TRBD1. The CDR3 consists of 16 residues. Looked up from germline, CDR1 is WNHNN and CDR2 is SYGVQD (reference sequence). V trimming: 0 bases; J trimming: 2 bases; junction bases outside the gene matches: 5. The CDR3 is CASSESGTGLQETQYF. The CDR3 nucleotides are TGCGCCAGCAGTGAGTCAGGGACAGGACTGCAAGAGACCCAGTACTTC.

The genes are TRBV4-3 and TRBJ2-2, with TRBD2 matching 15 bases. Germline V gene data show CDR1 as LGHNA and CDR2 as YSLEER. The CDR3 length is 19 residues. The V segment lost 0 bases and the J segment 4 bases; nucleotides outside the gene matches: 6. In DNA form, the CDR3 reads TGCGCCAGCAGCCAAGAGCGGGGGACTAGCGGGAGGCCCACCGGGGAGCTGTTTTTT. It codes for CASSQERGTSGRPTGELFF.

This chain uses TRBV7-9 with TRBJ2-7; TRBD2 matches at 9 bases. The germline V gene has CDR1 SEHNR and CDR2 FQNEAQ (reference sequence). V was clipped by 0 bases and J by 4 bases; unmatched bases: 7. The CDR3 consists of 16 residues. CDR3 bases: TGTGCCAGCAGCTTAGCCGCGGGAGGGCCGATGTACGAGCAGTACTTC. Its translation is CASSLAAGGPMYEQYF.